This T cell receptor (beta chain) emerged from a study of CD4+ T cells in melanoma. CDR1 PRHDT and CDR2 FYEKMQ come from the germline V gene (reference sequence). The CDR3 is 14 amino acids. V lost 1 base and J lost 8, with 15 bases in between. Sequencing used immunoSEQ multiplex PCR; TCRdb keeps in-frame clones, though not all of them. This sample carries tens of thousands of clones, 55% to 75% of them seen once, and the ten largest clones take roughly 4.8%. Findings and caveats of the study: A reported correlation linked neoantigen-specific CD4+ T cells to CD8+, macrophage and B cell function. Reportedly, melanoma neoantigen-specific CD4+ T cells showed varied differentiation states.

In the case of this clone: Its antigen remains unknown.

The source is a human donor with melanoma. The genes are TRBV13 and TRBJ2-7, with D perhaps matching TRBD1 (6 bases). Material for sequencing was tumor tissue. The CDR3 DNA follows: TGTGCCAGCAGCTTAGACAGGGCCCTGATGAAGCAGTACTTC. It translates to CASSLDRALMKQYF.